This T cell receptor (beta chain) was obtained from a study of patients and donors after allogeneic stem cell transplantation. TCRdb re-called the RT-PCR reads with MiXCR, one entry per CDR3 protein. Counted here are approximately 160,000 distinct CDR3 sequences, 25% to 35% occurring once; the ten biggest clones make up around 3%. This CDR3 spans 16 amino acids. The V and J ends lost 5 bases and 9 bases, in that order; junction bases with no gene match: 11. This TCR came from a human donor who was either an allogeneic HSCT recipient or a stem cell or donor lymphocyte infusion donor (not recorded which). It is not recorded whose cells these are; they may come from a transplant donor. Source material: blood, either unsorted or a sorted T cell fraction (not recorded which). The V and J genes are TRBV12-3 or TRBV12-4 and TRBJ2-4, with TRBD1 matching over 12 bases. CDR3 loop: CASSPTLVGQGAIQYF. The CDR3 coding sequence is TGTGCCAGCAGTCCTACTCTTGTGGGACAGGGGGCCATTCAGTACTTC.